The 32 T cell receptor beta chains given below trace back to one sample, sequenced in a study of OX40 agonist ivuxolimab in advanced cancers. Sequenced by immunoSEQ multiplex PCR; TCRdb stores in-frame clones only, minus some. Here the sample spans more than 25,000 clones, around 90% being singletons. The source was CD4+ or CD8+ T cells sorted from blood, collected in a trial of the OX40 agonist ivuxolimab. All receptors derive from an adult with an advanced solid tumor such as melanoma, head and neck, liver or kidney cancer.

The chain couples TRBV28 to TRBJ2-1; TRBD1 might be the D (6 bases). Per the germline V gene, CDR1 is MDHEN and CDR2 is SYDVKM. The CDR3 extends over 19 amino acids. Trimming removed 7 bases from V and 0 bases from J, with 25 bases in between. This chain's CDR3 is CASIGLWGTLGPSYNEQFF. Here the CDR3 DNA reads TGTGCCAGCATAGGTCTTTGGGGGACACTGGGGCCCTCCTACAATGAGCAGTTCTTC.

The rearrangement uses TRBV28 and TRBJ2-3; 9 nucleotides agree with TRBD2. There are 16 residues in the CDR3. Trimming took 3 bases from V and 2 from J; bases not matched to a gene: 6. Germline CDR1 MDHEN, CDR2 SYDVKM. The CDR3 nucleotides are TGTGCCAGCAGTTTGGGTAGCGGGAGAAACACAGATACGCAGTATTTT. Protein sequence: CASSLGSGRNTDTQYF.

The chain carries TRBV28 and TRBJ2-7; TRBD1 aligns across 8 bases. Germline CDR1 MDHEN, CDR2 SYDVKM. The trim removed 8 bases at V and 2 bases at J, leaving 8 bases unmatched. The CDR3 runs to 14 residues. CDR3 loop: CASCHRGETYEQYF. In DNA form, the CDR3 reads TGTGCCAGCTGCCACAGGGGGGAGACCTACGAGCAGTACTTC.

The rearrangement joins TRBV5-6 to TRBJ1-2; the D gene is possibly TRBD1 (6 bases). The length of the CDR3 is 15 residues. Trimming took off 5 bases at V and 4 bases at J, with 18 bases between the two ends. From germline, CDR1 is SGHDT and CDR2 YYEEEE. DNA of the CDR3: TGTGCCAGCAGTGACCTCGGGGGGCGAGGCTATGGCTACACCTTC. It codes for CASSDLGGRGYGYTF.

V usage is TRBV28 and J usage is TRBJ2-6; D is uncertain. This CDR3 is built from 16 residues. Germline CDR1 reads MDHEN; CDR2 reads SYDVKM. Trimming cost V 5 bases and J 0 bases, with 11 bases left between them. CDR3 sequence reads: CASSPDRFSGANVLTF. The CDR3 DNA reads TGTGCCAGCAGTCCGGACCGATTCTCTGGGGCCAACGTCCTGACTTTC.

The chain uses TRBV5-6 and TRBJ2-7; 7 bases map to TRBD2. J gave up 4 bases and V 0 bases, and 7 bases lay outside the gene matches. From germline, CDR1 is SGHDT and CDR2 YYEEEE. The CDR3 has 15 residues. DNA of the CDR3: TGTGCCAGCAGCTTGGCCTTCGGGGGGTCGTACGAGCAGTACTTC. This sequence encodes CASSLAFGGSYEQYF.

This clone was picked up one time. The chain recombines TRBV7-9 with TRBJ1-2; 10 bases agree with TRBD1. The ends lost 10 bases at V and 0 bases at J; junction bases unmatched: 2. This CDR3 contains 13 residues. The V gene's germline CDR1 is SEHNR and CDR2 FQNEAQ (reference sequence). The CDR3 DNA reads TGTGCCACCGGGACAGGGGCTAACTATGGCTACACCTTC. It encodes CATGTGANYGYTF.

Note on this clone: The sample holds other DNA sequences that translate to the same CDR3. CDR3 in amino acids: CASSSGQGALGYTF. The CDR3, as DNA: TGCGCCAGCAGCTCGGGACAGGGGGCCCTCGGCTACACCTTC. This chain uses TRBV5-1 with TRBJ1-2; TRBD1 aligns across 12 bases. With V trimmed by 3 bases and J by 8 bases, 5 bases remained unmatched. This CDR3 comprises 14 residues. From germline, CDR1 is SGHRS and CDR2 YFSETQ.

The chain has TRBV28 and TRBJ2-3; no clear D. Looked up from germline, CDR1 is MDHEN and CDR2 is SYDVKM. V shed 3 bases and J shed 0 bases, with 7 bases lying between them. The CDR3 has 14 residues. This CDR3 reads CASSFFVSTDTQYF. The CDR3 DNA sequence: TGTGCCAGCAGTTTTTTCGTTAGCACAGATACGCAGTATTTT.

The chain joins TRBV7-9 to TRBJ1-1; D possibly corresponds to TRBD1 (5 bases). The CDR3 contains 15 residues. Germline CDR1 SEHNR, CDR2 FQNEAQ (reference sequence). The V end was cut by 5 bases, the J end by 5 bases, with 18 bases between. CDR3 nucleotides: TGTGCCAGCAGCCCAGACGGGGGAGAGGGAACTGAAGCTTTCTTT. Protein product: CASSPDGGEGTEAFF.

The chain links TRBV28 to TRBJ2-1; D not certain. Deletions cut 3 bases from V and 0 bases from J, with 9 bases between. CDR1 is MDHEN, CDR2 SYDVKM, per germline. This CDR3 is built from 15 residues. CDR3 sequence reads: CASSLGWSSYNEQFF. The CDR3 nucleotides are TGTGCCAGCAGTTTGGGGTGGAGCTCCTACAATGAGCAGTTCTTC.

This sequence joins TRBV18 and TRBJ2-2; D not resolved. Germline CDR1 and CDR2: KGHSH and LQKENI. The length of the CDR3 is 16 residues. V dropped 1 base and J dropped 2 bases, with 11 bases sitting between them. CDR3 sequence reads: CASSPQVLANTGELFF. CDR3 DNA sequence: TGTGCCAGCTCACCACAGGTCCTGGCCAACACCGGGGAGCTGTTTTTT.

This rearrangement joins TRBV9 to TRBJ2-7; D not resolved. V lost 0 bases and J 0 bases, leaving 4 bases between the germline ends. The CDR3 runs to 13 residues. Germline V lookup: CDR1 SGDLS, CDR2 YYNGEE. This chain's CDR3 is CASSVASSYEQYF. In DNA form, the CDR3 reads TGTGCCAGCAGCGTAGCCAGCTCCTACGAGCAGTACTTC.

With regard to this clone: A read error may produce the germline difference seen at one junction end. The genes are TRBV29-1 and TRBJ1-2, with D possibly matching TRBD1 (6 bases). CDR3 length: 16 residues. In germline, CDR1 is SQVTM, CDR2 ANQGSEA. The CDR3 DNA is TGCAGCGTAGAAGAGCCGGGACACCTGGCTAACTATGGCTACACCTTC. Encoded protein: CSVEEPGHLANYGYTF.

The CDR3 loop reads CASSSPARGPGEQYF. The CDR3 DNA reads TGTGCCAGCAGCTCCCCGGCGAGGGGTCCCGGCGAGCAGTACTTC. The V and J genes are TRBV11-2 and TRBJ2-7; the D gene could be TRBD1 or TRBD2 (5 bases each). The CDR3 totals 15 residues. V gave up 4 bases and J gave up 6 bases, with 19 bases separating them. The germline CDR1 and CDR2 sequences are SGHAT and FQNNGV.

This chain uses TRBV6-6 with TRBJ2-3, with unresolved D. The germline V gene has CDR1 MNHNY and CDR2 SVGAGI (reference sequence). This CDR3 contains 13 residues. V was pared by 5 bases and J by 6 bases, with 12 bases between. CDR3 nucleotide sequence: TGTGCCAGCAGTCCCGAGTTTTGGGATACGCAGTATTTT. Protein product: CASSPEFWDTQYF.

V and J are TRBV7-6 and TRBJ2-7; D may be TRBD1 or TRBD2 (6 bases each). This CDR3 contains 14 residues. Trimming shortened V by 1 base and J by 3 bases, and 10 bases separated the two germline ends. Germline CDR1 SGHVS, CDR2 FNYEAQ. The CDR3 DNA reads TGTGCCAGCAGCTTAGAGGGGGGCTACTACGAGCAGTACTTC. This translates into CASSLEGGYYEQYF. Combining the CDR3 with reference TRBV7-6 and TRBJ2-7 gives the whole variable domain GAGVSQSPRYKVTKRGQDVALRCDPISGHVSLYWYRQALGQGPEFLTYFNYEAQQDKSGLPNDRFSAERPEGSISTLTIQRTEQRDSAMYRCASSLEGGYYEQYFGPGTRLTVT.

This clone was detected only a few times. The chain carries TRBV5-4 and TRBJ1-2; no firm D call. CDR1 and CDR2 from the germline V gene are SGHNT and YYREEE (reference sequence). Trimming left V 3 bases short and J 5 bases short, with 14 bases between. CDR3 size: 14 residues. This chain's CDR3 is CASSYTVGGYGYTF. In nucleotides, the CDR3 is TGTGCCAGCAGCTACACGGTAGGAGGATATGGCTACACCTTC.

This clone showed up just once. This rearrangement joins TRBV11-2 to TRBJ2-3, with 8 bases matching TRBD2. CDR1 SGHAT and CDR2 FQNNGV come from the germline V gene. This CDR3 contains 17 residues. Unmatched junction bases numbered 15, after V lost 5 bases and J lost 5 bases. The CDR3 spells CASSQRGTAGGGDTQYF. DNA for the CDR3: TGTGCCAGCAGCCAAAGGGGGACGGCGGGGGGAGGAGATACGCAGTATTTT.

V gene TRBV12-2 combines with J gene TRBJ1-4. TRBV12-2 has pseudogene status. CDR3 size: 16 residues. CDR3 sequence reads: CASPFRPGRGKEKLFF. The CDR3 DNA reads TGTGCAAGTCCCTTCCGCCCAGGGAGGGGTAAGGAAAAACTGTTTTTT.

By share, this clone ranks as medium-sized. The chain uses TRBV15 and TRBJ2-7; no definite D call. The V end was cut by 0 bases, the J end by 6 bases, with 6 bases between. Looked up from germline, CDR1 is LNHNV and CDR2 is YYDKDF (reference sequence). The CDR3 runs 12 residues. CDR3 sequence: CATSRDRSEQYF. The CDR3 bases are TGTGCCACCAGCAGAGATCGGTCCGAGCAGTACTTC.

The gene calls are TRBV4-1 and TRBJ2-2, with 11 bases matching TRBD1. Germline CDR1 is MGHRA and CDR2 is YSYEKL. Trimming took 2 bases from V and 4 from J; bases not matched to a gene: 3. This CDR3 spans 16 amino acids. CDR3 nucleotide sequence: TGCGCCAGCAGCCAACCGGACAGGGGGCCCACCGGGGAGCTGTTTTTT. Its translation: CASSQPDRGPTGELFF.

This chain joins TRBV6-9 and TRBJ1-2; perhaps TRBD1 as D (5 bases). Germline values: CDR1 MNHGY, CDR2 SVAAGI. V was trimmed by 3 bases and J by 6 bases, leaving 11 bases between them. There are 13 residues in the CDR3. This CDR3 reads CASSYNQGNGYTF. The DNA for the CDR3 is TGTGCCAGCAGTTACAACCAGGGAAATGGCTACACCTTC.

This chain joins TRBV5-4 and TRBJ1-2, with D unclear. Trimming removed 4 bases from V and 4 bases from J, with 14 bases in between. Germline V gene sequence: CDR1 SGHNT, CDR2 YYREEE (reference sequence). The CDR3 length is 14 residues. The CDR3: CASSPGLSLYGYTF. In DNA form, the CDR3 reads TGTGCCAGCAGCCCAGGCCTCAGCCTCTATGGCTACACCTTC.

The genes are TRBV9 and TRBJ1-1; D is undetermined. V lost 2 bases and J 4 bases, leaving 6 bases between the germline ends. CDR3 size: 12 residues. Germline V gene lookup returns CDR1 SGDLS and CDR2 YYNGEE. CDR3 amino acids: CASSVAVTEAFF. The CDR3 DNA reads TGTGCCAGCAGCGTGGCTGTCACTGAAGCTTTCTTT. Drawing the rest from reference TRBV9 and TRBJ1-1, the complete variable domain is DSGVTQTPKHLITATGQRVTLRCSPRSGDLSVYWYQQSLDQGLQFLIQYYNGEERAKGNILERFSAQQFPDLHSELNLSSLELGDSALYFCASSVAVTEAFFGQGTRLTVV.

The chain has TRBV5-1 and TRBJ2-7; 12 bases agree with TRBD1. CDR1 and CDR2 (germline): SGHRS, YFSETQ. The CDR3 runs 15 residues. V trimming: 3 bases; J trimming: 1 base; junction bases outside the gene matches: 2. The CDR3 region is CASSWGQGASYEQYF. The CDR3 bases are TGCGCCAGCAGCTGGGGACAGGGGGCTTCCTACGAGCAGTACTTC. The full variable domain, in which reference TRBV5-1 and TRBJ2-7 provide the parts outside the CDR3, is KAGVTQTPRYLIKTRGQQVTLSCSPISGHRSVSWYQQTPGQGLQFLFEYFSETQRNKGNFPGRFSGRQFSNSRSEMNVSTLELGDSALYLCASSWGQGASYEQYFGPGTRLTVT.

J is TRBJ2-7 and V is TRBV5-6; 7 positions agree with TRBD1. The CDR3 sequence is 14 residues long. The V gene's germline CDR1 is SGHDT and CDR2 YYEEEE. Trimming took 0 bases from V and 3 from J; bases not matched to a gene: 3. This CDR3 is CASSLGGQYYEQYF. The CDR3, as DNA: TGTGCCAGCAGCTTGGGGGGACAGTACTACGAGCAGTACTTC.

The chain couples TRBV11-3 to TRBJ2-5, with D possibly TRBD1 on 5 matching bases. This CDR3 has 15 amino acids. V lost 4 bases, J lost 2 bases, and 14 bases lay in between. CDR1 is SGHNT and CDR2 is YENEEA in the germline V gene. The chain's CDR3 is CASSSPDDSQETQYF. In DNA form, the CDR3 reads TGTGCCAGCAGCTCCCCCGACGACAGTCAAGAGACCCAGTACTTC.

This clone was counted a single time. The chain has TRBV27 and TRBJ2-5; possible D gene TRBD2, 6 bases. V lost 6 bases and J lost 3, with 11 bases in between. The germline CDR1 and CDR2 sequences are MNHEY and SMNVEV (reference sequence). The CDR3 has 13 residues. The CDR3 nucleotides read TGTGCCAGCAGAGATTGGGAGGAAGAGACCCAGTACTTC. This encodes CASRDWEEETQYF.

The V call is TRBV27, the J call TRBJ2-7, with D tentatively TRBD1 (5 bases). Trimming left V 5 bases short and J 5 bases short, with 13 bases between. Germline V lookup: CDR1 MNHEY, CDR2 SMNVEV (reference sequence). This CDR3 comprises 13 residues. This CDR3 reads CASSPGHPNEQYF. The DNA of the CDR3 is TGTGCCAGCAGTCCCGGACATCCCAACGAGCAGTACTTC.

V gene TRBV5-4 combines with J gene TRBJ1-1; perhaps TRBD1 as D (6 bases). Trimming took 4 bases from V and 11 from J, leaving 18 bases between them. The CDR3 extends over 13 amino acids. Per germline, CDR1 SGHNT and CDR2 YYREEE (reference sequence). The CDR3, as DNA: TGTGCCAGCAGCCTCGGTACAGGGTTTGAGGCTTTCTTT. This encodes CASSLGTGFEAFF.

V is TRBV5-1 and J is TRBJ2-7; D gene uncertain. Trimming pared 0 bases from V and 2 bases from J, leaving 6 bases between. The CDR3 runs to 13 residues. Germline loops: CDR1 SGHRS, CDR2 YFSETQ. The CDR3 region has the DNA TGCGCCAGCAGCTTGGAAACTACCTACGAGCAGTACTTC. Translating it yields CASSLETTYEQYF.